This T cell receptor (beta chain) comes out of a study of T-cell reconstitution after alpha-beta-depleted transplantation in children. This clonotype was observed a handful of times. Its specificity is unknown. CDR1 and CDR2 (germline): DFQATT, SNEGSKA (reference sequence). Trimming cost V 1 base and J 6 bases; bases outside gene matches: 6. CDR3 length equals 14 residues. The TCRbeta library incorporated unique molecular identifiers. TCRdb redid the calling of the PCR reads with MiXCR, one entry per CDR3 protein. The repertoire holds hundreds of thousands of distinct CDR3 sequences, with 13% as singletons. Study-wide results and caveats: Some patients' high day-60 TCRbeta diversity was attributed to recipient cells surviving conditioning.

The sequence came from a male patient younger than 18 who had a stem cell transplant for acute myeloid leukemia, so the T cells may come from the graft donor. V is TRBV20-1 and J is TRBJ2-5; 9 positions match TRBD2. The source material was PBMCs, mostly from graft donor cells, sampled 360 days after TCRalphabeta/CD19-depleted stem cell transplant. The CDR3 spells CSARGRLAEKTQYF. The DNA for the CDR3 is TGCAGTGCTAGAGGGAGACTAGCGGAGAAGACCCAGTACTTC.